The text below deals with one T cell receptor (delta chain). No antigen is known for it. Germline assignment: CDR1 TSWWSYY and CDR2 QGS. Trimming left V 3 bases short and J 0 bases short, with 23 bases between. This CDR3 region has 19 residues. RNA was extracted from the cells and then reverse transcribed. Pooled V-gene forward primers with one constant-region reverse primer generated the CDR3 amplicons by multiplex PCR. TCRdb redid the clone calls on the multiplex PCR reads with CATT. The sample lists about 75,000 delta-chain clones; 30% to 45% were seen once. This sample was taken from a study of Vδ1+ human thymocytes. Study outcomes and limitations: Thymic TRG and TRD repertoires appeared highly polyclonal.

The rearrangement uses TRDV1 and TRDJ1; D is possibly TRDD2 (5 bases). The TCR was taken from a boy younger than two who had congenital heart surgery. Input material: Vdelta1+ gamma-delta thymocytes from the thymus. Subset described: FACS-sorted CD3+ TCRalphabeta- TCRVdelta1+ TCRVdelta2- thymocytes. The CDR3 region has the DNA TGTGCTCTTGGGGACCCGAGCCGGCCTACTCCGCGGTACACCGATAAACTCATCTTT. The encoded protein is CALGDPSRPTPRYTDKLIF.